This entry lists 21 T cell receptor beta chains sequenced from one sample in a study of blood T cell repertoires in COVID-19. This table comes from immunoSEQ multiplex PCR, and its TCRdb copy is limited to in-frame clones, with some not included. The sample yields fewer than 200,000 clones, 74% seen once. Sequencing was performed on peripheral blood. The receptors derive from a woman older than 75 with acute or convalescent COVID-19.

V usage is TRBV10-3 and J usage is TRBJ1-1; no definite D call. The V end lost 2 bases, the J end lost 2 bases, and 6 bases lay between the germline ends. CDR3 length: 13 residues. The germline V gene encodes CDR1 ENHRY and CDR2 SYGVKD. CDR3 sequence: CAISEAENTEAFF. DNA for the CDR3: TGTGCCATCAGTGAGGCGGAAAACACTGAAGCTTTCTTT.

V is TRBV5-6 and J is TRBJ1-2; 7 nucleotides line up with TRBD1. Per germline, CDR1 SGHDT and CDR2 YYEEEE. This CDR3 comprises 14 residues. Germline trimming cut 4 bases from V and 5 bases from J; bases unmatched to any gene: 8. DNA for the CDR3: TGTGCCAGCAGCGAAAAGACAGGGAATTATGGCTACACCTTC. Amino acid sequence: CASSEKTGNYGYTF. The variable domain in full, with the rest retrieved from reference TRBV5-6 and TRBJ1-2, is DAGVTQSPTHLIKTRGQQVTLRCSPKSGHDTVSWYQQALGQGPQFIFQYYEEEERQRGNFPDRFSGHQFPNYSSELNVNALLLGDSALYLCASSEKTGNYGYTFGSGTRLTVV.

This sequence joins TRBV27 and TRBJ1-1, with 11 bases matching TRBD1. This CDR3 region has 14 residues. Germline CDR1 and CDR2: MNHEY and SMNVEV (reference sequence). J gave up 5 bases and V 8 bases, and 7 bases lay outside the gene matches. CDR3 sequence reads: CASGTGGVRTEAFF. The CDR3 DNA reads as TGTGCCAGCGGGACAGGGGGTGTGAGGACTGAAGCTTTCTTT.

The V and J genes are TRBV7-2 and TRBJ1-1; D remains unclear. The CDR3 is 13 residues long. In germline, CDR1 is SGHTA, CDR2 FQGNSA. V was cut by 5 bases and J by 1 base, with 8 bases left in between. CDR3 in amino acids: CASSQVRNTEAFF. In DNA, the CDR3 is TGTGCCAGCAGCCAGGTCAGGAACACTGAAGCTTTCTTT.

This clone was seen a few times. The chain's CDR3 is CASSERFRGNYGYTF. The CDR3 nucleotides are TGCGCCAGCAGTGAGAGGTTTAGGGGGAACTATGGCTACACCTTC. The chain is built from TRBV10-1 and TRBJ1-2, with D possibly TRBD1 on 6 matching bases. With 2 bases removed from V and 2 bases from J, the gap between germline ends came to 12 bases. Germline loops: CDR1 WNHNN, CDR2 SYGVQD (reference sequence). The CDR3 is made up of 15 amino acids.

This sequence joins TRBV15 and TRBJ2-1, with 8 bases fitting TRBD2. The CDR3 covers 17 residues. CDR1 LNHNV and CDR2 YYDKDF come from the germline V gene (reference sequence). V shed 0 bases and J 6 bases; nucleotides not matched to a gene: 10. CDR3 loop: CATSRESGGRFSNEQFF. CDR3 nucleotide sequence: TGTGCCACCAGCAGAGAATCTGGCGGGAGGTTTAGCAATGAGCAGTTCTTC.

CDR3 region: CASSTTVRGRDSYEQYF. In DNA form, the CDR3 reads TGCGCCAGCAGCACCACCGTCAGGGGAAGGGACTCCTACGAGCAGTACTTC. This sequence joins TRBV5-1 and TRBJ2-7; TRBD1 might be the D (6 bases). V lost 4 bases and J lost 0, with 20 bases in between. The CDR3 sequence is 17 residues long. Looked up from germline, CDR1 is SGHRS and CDR2 is YFSETQ.

This clone came up a few times. The V and J genes are TRBV6-4 and TRBJ2-1, with 7 bases fitting TRBD1. CDR1 and CDR2 from the germline V gene are MRHNA and SNTAGT. CDR3 size: 12 residues. Trimming cost V 3 bases and J 9 bases; bases outside gene matches: 2. CDR3 coding DNA: TGTGCCAGCAGTGAGACAGGGATTGAGCAGTTCTTC. This gives the protein CASSETGIEQFF.

V is TRBV29-1 and J is TRBJ2-5, with D uncertain. V dropped 4 bases and J dropped 5 bases, with 11 bases sitting between them. Germline CDR1 is SQVTM and CDR2 is ANQGSEA. This CDR3 contains 12 residues. CDR3 sequence reads: CSVAVLGETQYF. CDR3 DNA sequence: TGCAGCGTTGCAGTCCTCGGGGAGACCCAGTACTTC.

The chain has TRBV6-1 and TRBJ1-5; the D gene is possibly TRBD1 (6 bases). V dropped 3 bases and J dropped 4 bases, with 13 bases sitting between them. This CDR3 region has 15 residues. CDR1 is MNHNS, CDR2 SASEGT, per germline. The CDR3 nucleotides read TGTGCCAGCAGTGAGATGCCGAGGGGGAATCAGCCCCAGCATTTT. The encoded protein is CASSEMPRGNQPQHF.

This chain links TRBV28 with TRBJ2-7; 10 bases line up with TRBD2. J lost 5 bases, V lost 7 bases, and 11 bases had no gene match. The germline V gene has CDR1 MDHEN and CDR2 SYDVKM. The CDR3 sequence is 15 residues long. CDR3 protein: CASTQRGLAGDEQYF. The CDR3 DNA is TGTGCCAGCACCCAAAGGGGCCTAGCGGGAGACGAGCAGTACTTC.

Points on this clone: One junction end does not reproduce the germline sequence, and a read error may be involved. At the DNA level, this CDR3 is encoded by other sequences in the same sample as well. The rearrangement links TRBV4-1 to TRBJ2-3; 10 nucleotides align to TRBD1. The CDR3 sequence is 16 residues long. Germline values: CDR1 MGHRA, CDR2 YSYEKL. The CDR3 protein is CASSQGTGGGEDTQYF. CDR3 in DNA: TGCGCCAGCAGCCAAGGGACAGGGGGTGGGGAAGATACACAGTATTTT.

This clone came up many times. This rearrangement joins TRBV9 to TRBJ2-5; 7 bases align to TRBD1. Trimming cost V 3 bases and J 4 bases; bases outside gene matches: 9. The CDR3 consists of 15 residues. CDR1 is SGDLS and CDR2 is YYNGEE in the germline V gene. CDR3 loop: CASSASTGKGETQYF. In nucleotides, the CDR3 is TGTGCCAGCAGCGCTTCGACAGGGAAAGGAGAGACCCAGTACTTC.

The chain's CDR3 is CASGTGADTGELFF. The CDR3 DNA reads as TGTGCCAGCGGGACAGGGGCGGACACCGGGGAGCTGTTTTTT. The chain combines TRBV28 with TRBJ2-2, with 10 nucleotides matching TRBD1. V shed 8 bases, J shed 3 bases, and the junction held 3 bases outside the gene matches. CDR1 and CDR2 (germline): MDHEN, SYDVKM. The CDR3 loop spans 14 amino acids.

V and J are TRBV30 and TRBJ2-1; 8 bases are a match to TRBD2. The CDR3 sequence is 18 residues long. V shed 7 bases and J 8 bases; nucleotides not matched to a gene: 25. CDR1 and CDR2 (germline): GTSNPN, SVGIG (reference sequence). The CDR3: CALSSLGSRAGEGDEQFF. CDR3 bases: TGTGCCTTATCCTCCCTTGGTAGCCGAGCGGGAGAAGGTGATGAGCAGTTCTTC.

J is TRBJ2-2 and V is TRBV19; 11 bases align to TRBD1. This CDR3 is 15 amino acids long. The J segment lost 7 bases and the V segment lost 3 bases, leaving 4 bases of the junction unmatched. The germline V gene has CDR1 LNHDA and CDR2 SQIVND (reference sequence). The CDR3 loop is CASSIQGTGGGELFF. The CDR3 DNA reads TGTGCCAGTAGTATCCAGGGGACAGGGGGCGGGGAGCTGTTTTTT.

At least ten counts were recorded for this clone. V is TRBV19 and J is TRBJ1-5, with no clear D. The CDR3 is made up of 18 amino acids. Trimming removed 6 bases from V and 1 base from J, with 22 bases in between. The germline CDR1 and CDR2 sequences are LNHDA and SQIVND (reference sequence). Here the CDR3 reads CASSPTFSGSGSNQPQHF. CDR3 nucleotides: TGTGCCAGTAGCCCAACGTTTAGCGGGAGTGGAAGCAATCAGCCCCAGCATTTT.

Only a few counts were recorded for this clone. The chain's CDR3 is CASSYEASNQPQHF. The CDR3 DNA reads TGTGCCAGCAGTTACGAGGCTAGCAATCAGCCCCAGCATTTT. This sequence joins TRBV6-2 or TRBV6-3 and TRBJ1-5, with D unresolved. Per the germline V gene, CDR1 is MNHEY and CDR2 is SVGEGT. The ends were cut back, 2 bases at V and 0 bases at J, with 5 bases in the middle. The CDR3 totals 14 residues.

V is TRBV7-9 and J is TRBJ1-4, with TRBD1 as a possible D gene (6 bases). From germline, CDR1 is SEHNR and CDR2 FQNEAQ (reference sequence). This CDR3 has 12 residues. V dropped 5 bases and J dropped 13 bases, with 14 bases sitting between them. The CDR3 reads CASSRQARPLFF. In nucleotides, the CDR3 is TGTGCCAGCAGCCGACAGGCACGTCCACTGTTTTTT.

This clone was found a few times. The gene calls are TRBV28 and TRBJ1-1; D uncertain. V was clipped by 6 bases and J by 4 bases, with 15 bases between them. The CDR3 length is 14 residues. Germline-derived CDR1 and CDR2 are MDHEN and SYDVKM. This CDR3 is CASRNREAGTEAFF. CDR3 sequence (DNA): TGTGCCAGCAGGAATCGGGAGGCGGGCACTGAAGCTTTCTTT.

This clone has a handful of counts. The chain recombines TRBV3-1 (or the pseudogene TRBV3-2) with TRBJ1-1, with D tentatively TRBD1 (5 bases). In germline, CDR1 is LGHDT, CDR2 YNNKEL (reference sequence). The CDR3 is made up of 13 amino acids. The ends were cut back, 5 bases at V and 4 bases at J, with 11 bases in the middle. CDR3 DNA: TGTGCCAGCAGCGCCCTAGGGGTCACTGAAGCTTTCTTT. The encoded protein is CASSALGVTEAFF.